Listed below are T cell receptor beta chains from one sample, sequenced in a study of regulatory T cells in long-lasting Graves disease. From the multiplex PCR reads, TCRdb called clonotypes with MiXCR, one entry per CDR3 protein. The table has 500,000 to 700,000 distinct CDR3 sequences, around 30% seen once. The sample was peripheral blood mononuclear cells (PBMCs), taken when the disease was refractory, from a patient treated with antithyroid drugs. The receptors derive from a female donor with Graves disease. CDR3s include the opening cysteine and the closing phenylalanine or tryptophan. D genes are given only for firm matches. Some rows mark clone size as missing; the rest say once, few, many or name a class of expanded clone.

clone_size	v_call	d_call	j_call	cdr3_aa	cdr3_nt
few	TRBV28	-	TRBJ2-2	CASSLPPTRISNTGELFF	TGTGCCAGCAGTTTACCCCCGACAAGGATTTCGAACACCGGGGAGCTGTTTTTT
-	TRBV18	-	TRBJ1-2	CASSPSDYGYTF	TGTGCCAGCTCACCAAGCGACTATGGCTACACCTTC
few	TRBV2	-	TRBJ2-2	CASIRDRNTGELFF	TGTGCCAGCATTAGAGACAGAAACACCGGGGAGCTGTTTTTT
-	TRBV12-3/TRBV12-4	-	TRBJ1-1	CASSYSRGPSAEAFF	TGTGCCAGCAGTTACTCCCGGGGACCGAGCGCTGAAGCTTTCTTT
-	TRBV7-9	TRBD2	TRBJ2-7	CASSLARASGRAEQYF	TGTGCCAGCAGCTTAGCGCGTGCTAGCGGGAGGGCCGAGCAGTACTTC
-	TRBV3-1	TRBD2	TRBJ2-1	CASRSFSGASGTNEQFF	TGTGCCAGCAGATCTTTCTCAGGGGCTAGCGGGACCAATGAGCAGTTCTTC
-	TRBV11-2	-	TRBJ2-5	CASSLETGAAQYF	TGTGCCAGCAGCTTAGAAACAGGAGCGGCCCAGTACTTC
-	TRBV27	TRBD2	TRBJ2-7	CASSFEAGGPNYEQYF	TGTGCCAGCAGTTTTGAGGCGGGAGGGCCTAACTACGAGCAGTACTTC
many	TRBV12-3/TRBV12-4	TRBD1	TRBJ2-7	CASRGPRGRYEQYF	TGTGCCAGCAGGGGGCCCAGGGGGCGGTACGAGCAGTACTTC
-	TRBV6-2/TRBV6-3	-	TRBJ1-5	CASSTRGGDQPQHF	TGTGCCAGCAGCACCCGGGGGGGCGATCAGCCCCAGCATTTT
many	TRBV11-2	TRBD1	TRBJ1-5	CASSPSTGSGQPQHF	TGTGCCAGCAGCCCCTCGACAGGGTCGGGCCAGCCCCAGCATTTT
few	TRBV30	TRBD1	TRBJ2-5	CAWSRDRGETQYF	TGTGCCTGGAGCCGGGACAGGGGAGAGACCCAGTACTTC
few	TRBV6-1	-	TRBJ2-2	CASPPTLGTGELFF	TGTGCCAGCCCGCCCACTTTAGGCACCGGGGAGCTGTTTTTT
few	TRBV11-2	TRBD1	TRBJ2-6	CASSGTAANVLTF	TGTGCCAGCAGTGGGACAGCTGCCAACGTCCTGACTTTC
-	TRBV20-1	TRBD2	TRBJ2-7	CSARDLVAGVQEQYF	TGCAGTGCTAGAGATTTAGTAGCGGGAGTCCAGGAGCAGTACTTC
many	TRBV12-3/TRBV12-4	TRBD1	TRBJ2-7	CASSAGQGISYEQYF	TGTGCCAGCAGTGCAGGACAGGGTATCTCCTACGAGCAGTACTTC
few	TRBV11-2	TRBD2	TRBJ2-3	CASSLDLAGGTDTQYF	TGTGCCAGCAGCTTAGACCTAGCGGGGGGCACAGATACGCAGTATTTT